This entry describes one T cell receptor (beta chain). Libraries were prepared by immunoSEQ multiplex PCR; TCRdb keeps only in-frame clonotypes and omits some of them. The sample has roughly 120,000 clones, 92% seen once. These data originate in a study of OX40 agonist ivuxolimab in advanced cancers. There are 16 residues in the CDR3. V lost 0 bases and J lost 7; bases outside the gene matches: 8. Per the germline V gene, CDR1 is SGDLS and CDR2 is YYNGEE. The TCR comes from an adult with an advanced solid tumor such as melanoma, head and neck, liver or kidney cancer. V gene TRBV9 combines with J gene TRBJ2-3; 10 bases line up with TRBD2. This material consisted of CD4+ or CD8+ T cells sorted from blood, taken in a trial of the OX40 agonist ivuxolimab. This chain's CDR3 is CASSVDTSGARNTQYF. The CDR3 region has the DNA TGTGCCAGCAGCGTAGACACTAGCGGGGCGCGAAATACGCAGTATTTT.